The entry below describes one TCR beta chain. Its matching antigen is unknown. This sample stems from a study of CD8+ T cells in alopecia areata. Study-wide points: The link between baseline CD8+ expansion and response remains uncertain with one nonresponder.

There are 12 residues in the CDR3. Germline CDR1 is SNHLY and CDR2 is FYNNEI. The germline V and J ends were trimmed by 7 bases and 5 bases, with 11 bases remaining between them. Treatment noted: oral pan-JAK inhibitor, 5-10 mg twice daily. Obtained from alopecia areata patients were lesional scalp punch biopsies along with peripheral blood. RNA was extracted and reverse transcribed into cDNA as the sequencing template. Data came from immunoSEQ multiplex PCR; TCRdb stores just in-frame clones and leaves some out. The sample consists of 120,000 or so clones, about 59% of them appearing once. The gene calls are TRBV2 and TRBJ2-5; no definite D call. Sequencing used CD4+ T cells sorted from blood, obtained at week 4, from a patient treated with tofacitinib. The clonotype originates from a human donor with alopecia areata. CDR3 sequence reads: CASTRPGETQYF. CDR3 DNA sequence: TGTGCCAGCACTAGGCCTGGCGAGACCCAGTACTTC.